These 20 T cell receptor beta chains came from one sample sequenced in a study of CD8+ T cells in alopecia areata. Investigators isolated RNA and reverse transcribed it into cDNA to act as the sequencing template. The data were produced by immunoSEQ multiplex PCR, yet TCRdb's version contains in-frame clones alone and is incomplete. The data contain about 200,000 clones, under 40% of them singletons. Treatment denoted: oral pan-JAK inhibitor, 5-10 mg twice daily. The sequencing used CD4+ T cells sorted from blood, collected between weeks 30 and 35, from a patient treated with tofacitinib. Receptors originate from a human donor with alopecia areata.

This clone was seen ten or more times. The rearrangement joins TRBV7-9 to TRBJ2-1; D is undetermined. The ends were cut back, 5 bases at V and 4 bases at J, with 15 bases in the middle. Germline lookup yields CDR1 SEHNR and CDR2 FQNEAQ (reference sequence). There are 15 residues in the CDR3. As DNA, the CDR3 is TGTGCCAGCAGCACCCAAGGTCCGGCATACAATGAGCAGTTCTTC. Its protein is CASSTQGPAYNEQFF.

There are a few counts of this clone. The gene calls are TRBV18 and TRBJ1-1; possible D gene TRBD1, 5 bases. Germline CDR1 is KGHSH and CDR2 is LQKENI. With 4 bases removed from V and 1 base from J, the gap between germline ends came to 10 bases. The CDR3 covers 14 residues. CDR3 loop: CASSLDNSNTEAFF. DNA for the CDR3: TGTGCCAGCTCACTGGACAACTCGAACACTGAAGCTTTCTTT.

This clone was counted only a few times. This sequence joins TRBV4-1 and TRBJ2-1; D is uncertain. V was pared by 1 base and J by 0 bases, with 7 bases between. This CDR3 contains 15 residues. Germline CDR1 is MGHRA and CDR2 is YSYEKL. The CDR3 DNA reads TGCGCCAGCAGCCAAGTTGGTACCTCCTACAATGAGCAGTTCTTC. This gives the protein CASSQVGTSYNEQFF.

This CDR3 is CASRMNGYTF. The DNA of the CDR3 is TGTGCCAGCAGGATGAATGGCTACACCTTC. The chain uses TRBV2 and TRBJ1-2; D gene uncertain. V was pared by 6 bases and J by 6 bases, with 5 bases between. The CDR3 spans 10 residues. Germline assignment: CDR1 SNHLY and CDR2 FYNNEI.

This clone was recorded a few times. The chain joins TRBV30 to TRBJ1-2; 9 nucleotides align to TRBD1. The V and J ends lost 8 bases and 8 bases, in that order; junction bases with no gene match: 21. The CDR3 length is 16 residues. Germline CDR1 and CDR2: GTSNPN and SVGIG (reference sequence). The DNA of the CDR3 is TGTGCCCTCTACCGGGACAGGGTGATCTTGGGGGCGGGCTACACCTTC. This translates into CALYRDRVILGAGYTF.

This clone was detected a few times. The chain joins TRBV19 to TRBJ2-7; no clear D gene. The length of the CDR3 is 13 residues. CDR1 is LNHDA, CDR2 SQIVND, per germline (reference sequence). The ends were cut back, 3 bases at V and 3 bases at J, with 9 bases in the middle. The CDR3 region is CASSITANYEQYF. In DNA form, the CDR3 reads TGTGCCAGTAGTATTACAGCCAACTACGAGCAGTACTTC.

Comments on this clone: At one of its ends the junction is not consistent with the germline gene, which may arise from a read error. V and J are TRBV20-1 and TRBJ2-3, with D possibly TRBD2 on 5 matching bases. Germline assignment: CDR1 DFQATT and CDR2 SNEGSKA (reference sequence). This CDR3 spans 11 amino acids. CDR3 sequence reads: CSGRRGDTQYF. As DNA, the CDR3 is TGCAGTGGTAGACGGGGTGATACGCAGTATTTT.

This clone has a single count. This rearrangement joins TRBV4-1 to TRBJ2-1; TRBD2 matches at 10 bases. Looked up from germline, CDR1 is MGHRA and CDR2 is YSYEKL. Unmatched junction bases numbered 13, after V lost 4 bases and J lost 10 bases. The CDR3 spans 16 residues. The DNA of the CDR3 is TGCGCCAGCAGCCCCCCCGTGGAGCGGGAGGGCCAGGAGCAGTTCTTC. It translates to CASSPPVEREGQEQFF.

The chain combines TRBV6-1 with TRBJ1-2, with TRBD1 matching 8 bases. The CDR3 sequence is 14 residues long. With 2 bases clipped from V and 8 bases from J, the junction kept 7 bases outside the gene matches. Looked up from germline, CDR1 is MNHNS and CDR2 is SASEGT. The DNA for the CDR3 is TGTGCCAGCAGTGAATCCCAGGGGGCTTGGGGCTACACCTTC. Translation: CASSESQGAWGYTF.

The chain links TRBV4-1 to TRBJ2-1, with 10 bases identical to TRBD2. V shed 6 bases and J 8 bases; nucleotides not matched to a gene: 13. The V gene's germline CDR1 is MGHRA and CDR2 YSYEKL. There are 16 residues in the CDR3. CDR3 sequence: CASRLHTSGKGDEQFF. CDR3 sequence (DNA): TGCGCCAGCAGACTACATACTAGCGGGAAGGGCGATGAGCAGTTCTTC.

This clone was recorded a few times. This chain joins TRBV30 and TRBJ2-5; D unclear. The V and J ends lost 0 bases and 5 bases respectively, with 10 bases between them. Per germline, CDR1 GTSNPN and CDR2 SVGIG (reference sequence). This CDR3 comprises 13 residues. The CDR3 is CAWSVARKETQYF. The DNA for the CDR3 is TGTGCCTGGAGTGTGGCTAGGAAGGAGACCCAGTACTTC.

CDR3 residues: CASSEWGRVPETQYF. CDR3 nucleotide sequence: TGTGCCAGCAGTGAATGGGGCAGGGTACCAGAGACCCAGTACTTC. This chain uses TRBV2 with TRBJ2-5; tentative D call: TRBD1 (5 bases). CDR1 SNHLY and CDR2 FYNNEI come from the germline V gene. V was trimmed by 2 bases and J by 4 bases, leaving 14 bases between them. The CDR3 spans 15 residues.

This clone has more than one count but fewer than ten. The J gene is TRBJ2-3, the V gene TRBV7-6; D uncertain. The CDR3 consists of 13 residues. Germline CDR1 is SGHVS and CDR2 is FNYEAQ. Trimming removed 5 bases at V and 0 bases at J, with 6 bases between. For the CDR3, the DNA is TGTGCCAGCAGCGACACTAGCACAGATACGCAGTATTTT. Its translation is CASSDTSTDTQYF.

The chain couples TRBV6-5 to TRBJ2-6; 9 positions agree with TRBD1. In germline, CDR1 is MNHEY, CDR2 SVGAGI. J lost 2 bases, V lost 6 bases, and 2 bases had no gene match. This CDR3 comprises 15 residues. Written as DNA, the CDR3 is TGTGCCAGCAGCGGGGACAGGGCTGGGGCCAACGTCCTGACTTTC. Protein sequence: CASSGDRAGANVLTF.

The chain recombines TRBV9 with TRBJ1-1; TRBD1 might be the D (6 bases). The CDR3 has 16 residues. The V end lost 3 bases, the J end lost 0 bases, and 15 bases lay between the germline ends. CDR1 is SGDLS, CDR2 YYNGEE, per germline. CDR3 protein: CASSAGQTLMNTEAFF. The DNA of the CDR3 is TGTGCCAGCAGCGCCGGACAGACACTAATGAACACTGAAGCTTTCTTT.

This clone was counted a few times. The CDR3 region is CASQIGNTIYF. As DNA, the CDR3 is TGTGCCTCACAAATCGGAAACACCATATATTTT. The chain has TRBV30 and TRBJ1-3; D unresolved. Germline CDR1 reads GTSNPN; CDR2 reads SVGIG (reference sequence). CDR3 length: 11 amino acids. Deletions cut 7 bases from V and 4 bases from J, with 8 bases between.

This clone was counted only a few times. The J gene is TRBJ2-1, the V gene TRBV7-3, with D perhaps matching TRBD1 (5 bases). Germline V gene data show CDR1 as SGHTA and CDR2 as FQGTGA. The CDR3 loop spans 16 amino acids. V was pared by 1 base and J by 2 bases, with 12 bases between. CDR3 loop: CASSLRSGAAYNEQFF. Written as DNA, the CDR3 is TGTGCCAGCAGCTTAAGGTCTGGGGCCGCCTACAATGAGCAGTTCTTC.

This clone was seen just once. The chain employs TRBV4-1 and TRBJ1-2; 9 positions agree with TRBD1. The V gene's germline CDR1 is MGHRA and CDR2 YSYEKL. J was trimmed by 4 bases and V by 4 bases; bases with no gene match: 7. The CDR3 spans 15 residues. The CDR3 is CASSRTDRGAYGYTF. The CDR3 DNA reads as TGCGCCAGCAGCCGAACGGACAGGGGTGCCTATGGCTACACCTTC.

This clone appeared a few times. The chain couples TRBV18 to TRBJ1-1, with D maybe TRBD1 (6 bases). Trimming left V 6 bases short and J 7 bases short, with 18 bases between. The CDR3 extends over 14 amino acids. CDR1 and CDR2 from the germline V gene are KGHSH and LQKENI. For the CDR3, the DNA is TGTGCCAGCTCTCCTACTCTGGACAGTCTTGAAGCTTTCTTT. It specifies CASSPTLDSLEAFF.

Here the CDR3 reads CAWAAQGLSNQPQHF. CDR3 nucleotides: TGTGCCTGGGCGGCACAGGGGTTAAGCAATCAGCCCCAGCATTTT. The chain employs TRBV30 and TRBJ1-5; 7 bases match TRBD1. Germline V gene sequence: CDR1 GTSNPN, CDR2 SVGIG (reference sequence). The CDR3 is 15 amino acids. Losses at the gene ends were 5 bases for V and 1 base for J; bases not matched to a gene: 8.